Sequencing of this T cell receptor beta chain was carried out in a study of shared clonotypes between healthy human individuals. Study overall: A few men and a couple of women, aged 18 to 49, were donors.

The study separated CD4+ cells into CD45RA+ naive and CD45RA-negative memory subsets. As to this clone: Its target is not known.

Libraries were prepared by immunoSEQ multiplex PCR; TCRdb keeps only in-frame clonotypes and omits some of them. The sample lists roughly 2 million clones; 90% to 95% were seen once. The study, taken as a whole, reports: The low donor count limited represented genetic and exposure-history diversity.

Sample: naive CD4+ T cells sorted from blood. Described subset: CD45RA+ positively selected. The clonotype was recovered from a man younger than 35 in good health.

Here the CDR3 reads CASSRTHRDTNYGYTF. The CDR3 nucleotides read TGCGCCAGCAGCCGAACCCACCGAGACACTAACTATGGCTACACCTTC. This sequence joins TRBV4-3 and TRBJ1-2; D is uncertain. Germline-derived CDR1 and CDR2 are LGHNA and YSLEER. The CDR3 contains 16 residues. The V and J ends lost 4 bases and 0 bases respectively, with 15 bases between them.